The present T cell receptor (beta chain) was sequenced within a study of T cells in Graves' hyperthyroidism and ophthalmopathy. For the study at large: Specimen type is peripheral blood, collected at initial diagnosis prior to any treatment.

This clonotype has a handful of counts. A much larger clone sits a single nucleotide away, making a read error possible. The trim removed 3 bases at V and 5 bases at J, leaving 0 bases unmatched. CDR3 size: 12 residues. Germline loops: CDR1 SGHRS, CDR2 YFSETQ. Amplified TCR beta CDR3 regions came from RNA transcripts. Researchers ran a first-round RT-PCR on the TCR CDR3 using the HTBI primer set. One entry per CDR3 protein, called by TCRdb with MiXCR from the multiplex PCR reads. The sample consists of some 550,000 distinct CDR3 sequences, approximately 15% of them appearing once. Disease lasting under 3 months, a NOSPECS grade of at least 4, and a Clinical Activity Score of at least 3 were features of the ophthalmopathy patients. A roughly 10 ml volume of fresh peripheral blood provided the PBMCs.

The specimen sequenced was blood. The sequence was collected from a woman aged 40 to 50 with Graves' ophthalmopathy. V usage is TRBV5-1 and J usage is TRBJ2-7; 9 bases match TRBD1. This CDR3 is CASSWDRDEQYF. Written as DNA, the CDR3 is TGCGCCAGCAGCTGGGACAGGGACGAGCAGTACTTC.